This T cell receptor beta chain was sequenced during a study of tumor-infiltrating lymphocytes in primary liver carcinoma. Study results and limitations: Tumor-adjacent and tumor-blood pairs overlapped less than tumor region pairs did. Tumor samples exhibited a significantly greater top-250-clone fraction than blood samples (p = 0.039).

About this clonotype: The target antigen is unknown. Germline is not matched at one junction end, which may reflect a read error.

Between 20 and 30 mg of unsorted bulk tissue served as the source from which RNA and DNA were co-extracted. Five separate regions of each tumor underwent sampling. All tumor specimens exceeded 90% viable tumor cells. Per the germline V gene, CDR1 is SGHAT and CDR2 is FQNNGV. There are 14 residues in the CDR3. Total RNA amounting to roughly 480 ng was the source from which TCR beta cDNA was made with a constant-region primer. What produced the TCR beta libraries was three nested multiplex PCR rounds using slightly modified ARM-PCR. Two initial PCR rounds of about 11 cycles each paired TRBV1-TRBV30 forward primers with a C-beta reverse primer. TCRdb reprocessed the multiplex PCR reads via MiXCR and lists one record per CDR3 protein. The sample has about 78,000 distinct CDR3 sequences; about 72% are singletons.

The sample comprised liver tumor tissue from sampling region 4. Subset described: tumor region T4, right-lateral pole. The origin of this receptor is a man aged 35 to 55 with primary liver carcinoma and hepatitis B virus infection. The V and J genes are TRBV11-2 and TRBJ2-7; D remains unclear. CDR3 coding DNA: TGTGCCAGCTGCTTAACAACACCAATGAACGAACAGTACTTC. Its translation is CASCLTTPMNEQYF.